The 28 T cell receptor beta chains given below trace back to one sample, sequenced in a study of monozygotic twins with inflammatory bowel disease. With the 5' RACE reads reprocessed, TCRdb shows one record per CDR3 protein and no DNA. The specimen's table records some 150,000 distinct CDR3 sequences. The material sequenced was blood. These receptors all come from a human donor with ulcerative colitis or Crohn's disease, or a healthy co-twin of an affected twin (not recorded which).

V is TRBV20-1 and J is TRBJ2-2; as DNA is missing, the TRBD1 call by TCRdb cannot be tested. Germline CDR1 reads DFQATT; CDR2 reads SNEGSKA (reference sequence). The CDR3 is 12 residues long. The CDR3 loop reads CSAGTLAGELFF.

The chain uses TRBV11-1 and TRBJ2-3; TCRdb proposes TRBD2, but this gene call is untestable without DNA. Germline CDR1 SGHAT, CDR2 FQDESV (reference sequence). This CDR3 comprises 18 residues. The CDR3 reads CASSATSGDLTSTDTQYF.

The rearrangement uses TRBV4-1 and TRBJ2-7. This CDR3 is built from 11 residues. Germline loops: CDR1 MGHRA, CDR2 YSYEKL. CDR3 in amino acids: CASSQDRLQYF.

J is TRBJ1-2 and V is TRBV5-1; TCRdb proposes TRBD1, but this gene call is untestable without DNA. The length of the CDR3 is 14 residues. Germline V CDR1 and CDR2: SGHRS, YFSETQ. CDR3: CASSRDRSVTGYTF.

The V and J genes are TRBV20-1 and TRBJ2-1; TCRdb outputs TRBD1, but without DNA this stays unchecked. CDR1 is DFQATT, CDR2 SNEGSKA, per germline (reference sequence). CDR3 length: 13 amino acids. The CDR3 sequence: CSARPLGGHEQFF.

This sequence joins TRBV9 and TRBJ2-2. Germline-derived CDR1 and CDR2 are SGDLS and YYNGEE. This CDR3 spans 13 amino acids. CDR3 protein: CASTPMDSGELFF.

This rearrangement joins TRBV15 to TRBJ2-7; without DNA, the TCRdb call of TRBD1 cannot be checked. This CDR3 has 12 residues. The germline V gene has CDR1 LNHNV and CDR2 YYDKDF (reference sequence). CDR3 amino acids: CATSSGRGEQYF.

CDR3 protein: CASSYRDRGSYEQYF. V gene TRBV7-2 combines with J gene TRBJ2-7; TCRdb designates TRBD1, a call that cannot be tested without DNA. CDR1 and CDR2 from the germline V gene are SGHTA and FQGNSA. CDR3 length: 15 amino acids. Based on the CDR3 plus reference TRBV7-2 and TRBJ2-7, the full variable domain is GAGVSQSPSNKVTEKGKDVELRCDPISGHTALYWYRQSLGQGLEFLIYFQGNSAPDKSGLPSDRFSAERTGGSVSTLTIQRTQQEDSAVYLCASSYRDRGSYEQYFGPGTRLTVT.

The chain carries TRBV5-1 and TRBJ2-3; there is no DNA to check the TCRdb D call of TRBD2. CDR3 size: 14 residues. The germline gives CDR1 SGHRS, CDR2 YFSETQ. The CDR3 loop reads CASSSSGGTDTQYF.

The V and J genes are TRBV20-1 and TRBJ2-2; TCRdb lists TRBD1, though no DNA is available to test this call. The CDR3 extends over 12 amino acids. Germline V CDR1 and CDR2: DFQATT, SNEGSKA (reference sequence). This chain's CDR3 is CSASRGTGELFF.

The chain links TRBV6-1 to TRBJ1-1; TCRdb lists TRBD1, though no DNA is available to test this call. CDR3 length equals 13 residues. The V gene's germline CDR1 is MNHNS and CDR2 SASEGT. CDR3 sequence: CASTNGGNTEAFF.

This chain links TRBV28 with TRBJ2-7; TCRdb's D call, TRBD2, is unchecked because there is no DNA. The CDR3 is 15 residues long. CDR1 MDHEN and CDR2 SYDVKM come from the germline V gene. Here the CDR3 reads CASSSPWGLKNEQYF.

The chain employs TRBV5-1 and TRBJ1-2. Germline CDR1 and CDR2: SGHRS and YFSETQ. The CDR3 runs to 13 residues. The CDR3 loop reads CASSLATNYGYTF.

The chain links TRBV7-3 to TRBJ2-3; checking the TCRdb D call of TRBD1 is not possible without DNA. Germline V gives CDR1 SGHTA, CDR2 FQGTGA. The CDR3 is made up of 18 amino acids. CDR3 residues: CASSSMGAGTTSTDTQYF.

The CDR3 sequence: CASSLAATSGGLTDTQYF. The chain has TRBV7-6 and TRBJ2-3; without DNA, the TCRdb call of TRBD2 cannot be checked. Germline V lookup: CDR1 SGHVS, CDR2 FNYEAQ. This CDR3 has 18 amino acids.

The V call is TRBV9, the J call TRBJ2-2; the D gene TCRdb calls, TRBD1, cannot be checked with no DNA. Germline V gene sequence: CDR1 SGDLS, CDR2 YYNGEE. The CDR3 consists of 16 residues. The CDR3 region is CASRGGQGANTGELFF.

The chain couples TRBV5-1 to TRBJ2-5; absent DNA, TCRdb's TRBD1 call cannot be checked. Germline V gene lookup returns CDR1 SGHRS and CDR2 YFSETQ. The CDR3 runs to 16 residues. The CDR3 spells CASSFRGISVQETQYF.

The chain carries TRBV19 and TRBJ2-3; the D call of TRBD2 rests on TCRdb alone, since no DNA is present to check it. Germline V gene lookup returns CDR1 LNHDA and CDR2 SQIVND (reference sequence). The CDR3 is 17 amino acids. The chain's CDR3 is CASSPEILAPSTDTQYF.

The chain combines TRBV4-2 with TRBJ1-3; TCRdb's D call, TRBD1, is unchecked because there is no DNA. The CDR3 spans 16 residues. Germline loops: CDR1 LGHNA, CDR2 YNFKEQ. The CDR3 spells CASSHLAGDSGNTIYF.

This chain connects TRBV6-5 to TRBJ2-5; TCRdb's D gene call, TRBD2, goes unchecked for lack of DNA. CDR1 is MNHEY and CDR2 is SVGAGI in the germline V gene. This CDR3 region has 19 residues. CDR3 residues: CASSYAPLASGGLRETQYF.

This chain uses TRBV5-4 with TRBJ1-1; no DNA is available, so the TRBD1 call from TCRdb remains unchecked. The germline V gene has CDR1 SGHNT and CDR2 YYREEE (reference sequence). This CDR3 has 17 amino acids. The CDR3 protein is CASSPSPRGLPNTEAFF.

This sequence joins TRBV27 and TRBJ1-1; TCRdb's D call of TRBD1 is untestable without DNA. CDR3 length: 18 residues. Germline loops: CDR1 MNHEY, CDR2 SMNVEV (reference sequence). CDR3 in amino acids: CASSFSRDRGQWNTEAFF.

The V gene is TRBV14, the J gene TRBJ1-1. This CDR3 has 15 amino acids. Per germline, CDR1 SGHDN and CDR2 FVKESK. CDR3 in amino acids: CAGSHTRERNTEAFF.

The chain carries TRBV2 and TRBJ2-1; TCRdb reports TRBD2, a call that lacks DNA to check it against. Germline CDR1 and CDR2: SNHLY and FYNNEI. This CDR3 comprises 15 residues. CDR3 amino acids: CASTIPGLAGQEQFF.

The CDR3 loop reads CASSKLGTTYEQYF. The rearrangement links TRBV5-1 to TRBJ2-7. Germline assignment: CDR1 SGHRS and CDR2 YFSETQ. The CDR3 consists of 14 residues.

The chain recombines TRBV20-1 with TRBJ1-1; the TCRdb call, TRBD1, lacks DNA for checking. Germline CDR1 and CDR2: DFQATT and SNEGSKA (reference sequence). The CDR3 spans 13 residues. CDR3: CSAQFDSNTEAFF.

The chain carries TRBV19 and TRBJ2-3; the TCRdb call, TRBD2, lacks DNA for checking. There are 17 residues in the CDR3. Germline V lookup: CDR1 LNHDA, CDR2 SQIVND (reference sequence). The CDR3 is CASSPWTSGRPTDTQYF.

This chain connects TRBV2 to TRBJ1-6; TCRdb names TRBD1, which stays unverified in the absence of DNA. The CDR3 is 14 residues long. Germline CDR1 is SNHLY and CDR2 is FYNNEI. The CDR3 here is CASSRDRANSPLHF.